What follows are 24 T cell receptor beta chains derived from one specimen sequenced in a study of blood T cell repertoires in COVID-19. Here immunoSEQ multiplex PCR was the method, and the copy in TCRdb shows in-frame clones only, minus some. This sample has 250,000 to 300,000 clones; under 90% occur once, and the top ten carry about 1.8%. Specimen: PBMCs or T cells enriched from blood (not recorded which). These receptors originate from a woman aged 40 to 50 who had recovered from COVID-19.

This sequence joins TRBV11-3 and TRBJ2-1, with a possible D match to TRBD2 (5 bases). CDR3 length equals 12 residues. Per the germline V gene, CDR1 is SGHNT and CDR2 is YENEEA. Trimming cost V 5 bases and J 8 bases, with 10 bases left between them. CDR3 sequence (DNA): TGTGCCAGCAGCGCGGGCGGCGATGAGCAGTTCTTC. It encodes CASSAGGDEQFF.

V gene TRBV7-3 combines with J gene TRBJ1-1, with D uncertain. Germline CDR1 is SGHTA and CDR2 is FQGTGA. V lost 4 bases and J 3 bases, leaving 15 bases between the germline ends. The CDR3 sequence is 15 residues long. CDR3 protein: CASSSSGIEDTEAFF. In DNA, the CDR3 is TGTGCCAGCAGCTCAAGCGGGATAGAGGACACTGAAGCTTTCTTT.

The gene calls are TRBV24-1 and TRBJ1-6; 8 bases agree with TRBD1. CDR3 length: 15 residues. V lost 10 bases and J lost 6; bases outside the gene matches: 10. Germline lookup yields CDR1 KGHDR and CDR2 SFDVKD. The DNA for the CDR3 is TGTGCCACAGACAGTGAGACAGGGGCTAATTCACCCCTCCACTTT. Translation gives CATDSETGANSPLHF.

CDR3 residues: CAISGQGETYEQFF. CDR3 in DNA: TGTGCCATCAGTGGGCAGGGTGAGACCTATGAGCAGTTCTTC. This chain connects TRBV10-3 to TRBJ2-1; D perhaps matches TRBD1 (5 bases). This CDR3 spans 14 amino acids. The germline CDR1 and CDR2 sequences are ENHRY and SYGVKD. Between the trimmed V and J ends, which lost 4 bases and 8 bases, there was a span of 15 bases.

This chain uses TRBV5-4 with TRBJ1-3, with D uncertain. From germline, CDR1 is SGHNT and CDR2 YYREEE (reference sequence). Trimming took off 0 bases at V and 3 bases at J, with 10 bases between the two ends. This CDR3 is built from 15 residues. In DNA form, the CDR3 reads TGTGCCAGCAGCTTGGCACTCGGACTTGGAAACACCATATATTTT. Its protein is CASSLALGLGNTIYF.

The chain couples TRBV7-3 to TRBJ2-2, with TRBD2 matching 9 bases. This CDR3 is built from 16 residues. V lost 3 bases to trimming and J lost 0 bases; unmatched junction nucleotides: 2. Germline V gene lookup returns CDR1 SGHTA and CDR2 FQGTGA. The CDR3 here is CASSLIAGANTGELFF. The DNA of the CDR3 is TGTGCCAGCAGCTTGATAGCGGGAGCGAACACCGGGGAGCTGTTTTTT. The complete variable domain, with remaining parts taken from reference TRBV7-3 and TRBJ2-2, reads GAGVSQTPSNKVTEKGKYVELRCDPISGHTALYWYRQSLGQGPEFLIYFQGTGAADDSGLPNDRFFAVRPEGSVSTLKIQRTERGDSAVYLCASSLIAGANTGELFFGEGSRLTVL.

This chain links TRBV18 with TRBJ1-5; TRBD1 matches 10 bases. Trimming removed 3 bases from V and 4 bases from J; junction bases left unmatched: 3. This CDR3 has 15 residues. Germline V CDR1 and CDR2: KGHSH, LQKENI. DNA for the CDR3: TGTGCCAGCTCACCGGGGACAGGGGATAATCAGCCCCAGCATTTT. Translating it yields CASSPGTGDNQPQHF.

The rearrangement uses TRBV3-1 (or the pseudogene TRBV3-2) and TRBJ2-7, with 10 nucleotides matching TRBD2. Looked up from germline, CDR1 is LGHDT and CDR2 is YNNKEL (reference sequence). This CDR3 has 20 amino acids. Unmatched junction bases numbered 18, after V lost 2 bases and J lost 2 bases. In DNA, the CDR3 is TGTGCCAGCAGCCAAATCCCCAGGGGGCTAGCGGGAGAGAACCCCTACGAGCAGTACTTC. This encodes CASSQIPRGLAGENPYEQYF.

J is TRBJ2-2 and V is TRBV30; D is unclear. The CDR3 extends over 15 amino acids. CDR1 GTSNPN and CDR2 SVGIG come from the germline V gene (reference sequence). Trimming cost V 0 bases and J 4 bases, with 12 bases left between them. The chain's CDR3 is CAWSVFRSGTGELFF. The CDR3 coding sequence is TGTGCCTGGAGTGTATTCCGGTCGGGCACCGGGGAGCTGTTTTTT.

The chain couples TRBV19 to TRBJ1-5, with D tentatively TRBD1 (5 bases). Germline-derived CDR1 and CDR2 are LNHDA and SQIVND (reference sequence). This CDR3 has 14 amino acids. Trimming removed 3 bases at V and 4 bases at J, with 10 bases between. CDR3 amino acids: CASSIRSGNQPQHF. Here the CDR3 DNA reads TGTGCCAGTAGTATCCGTTCAGGGAATCAGCCCCAGCATTTT. The variable domain in full, with the rest retrieved from reference TRBV19 and TRBJ1-5, is DGGITQSPKYLFRKEGQNVTLSCEQNLNHDAMYWYRQDPGQGLRLIYYSQIVNDFQKGDIAEGYSVSREKKESFPLTVTSAQKNPTAFYLCASSIRSGNQPQHFGDGTRLSIL.

The chain couples TRBV2 to TRBJ1-2, with D perhaps matching TRBD1 (6 bases). CDR3 length: 13 amino acids. Trimming cost V 5 bases and J 8 bases, with 15 bases left between them. Germline values: CDR1 SNHLY, CDR2 FYNNEI. The CDR3 DNA reads TGTGCCAGCAGTTTGTTACAGGGTAACGGCTACACCTTC. This codes for CASSLLQGNGYTF.

As DNA, the CDR3 is TGTGCCAGCAGACCCAATCGGGGAAACACTGAAGCTTTCTTT. Amino acid sequence: CASRPNRGNTEAFF. The chain employs TRBV5-4 and TRBJ1-1; D not certain. The germline V and J ends were trimmed by 5 bases and 2 bases, with 13 bases remaining between them. The CDR3 length is 14 residues. Germline CDR1 SGHNT, CDR2 YYREEE (reference sequence).

In this sample, this clone turned up a few times. For the CDR3, the DNA is TGTGCCAGCAGACAGGTTACTAATTCACCCCTCCACTTT. Its protein is CASRQVTNSPLHF. This chain uses TRBV6-5 with TRBJ1-6; tentatively, D is TRBD1 (5 bases). From germline, CDR1 is MNHEY and CDR2 SVGAGI. CDR3 length: 13 residues. The germline V and J ends were trimmed by 6 bases and 6 bases, with 9 bases remaining between them.

V is TRBV27 and J is TRBJ1-1; TRBD1 agrees at 8 bases. Germline trimming cut 5 bases from V and 4 bases from J; bases unmatched to any gene: 12. Germline values: CDR1 MNHEY, CDR2 SMNVEV (reference sequence). CDR3 size: 16 residues. CDR3 nucleotide sequence: TGTGCCAGCAGTGTGGACAGGGAGGTGTTCGGCACTGAAGCTTTCTTT. Encoded protein: CASSVDREVFGTEAFF.

The rearrangement links TRBV3-1 (or the pseudogene TRBV3-2) to TRBJ1-6, with 8 nucleotides matching TRBD1. CDR1 is LGHDT, CDR2 YNNKEL, per germline (reference sequence). The CDR3 runs 16 residues. V shed 4 bases, J shed 9 bases, and the junction held 11 bases outside the gene matches. In DNA form, the CDR3 reads TGTGCCAGCAGCCCCCAACTCTGGACAGGGAGTTCACCCCTCCACTTT. This sequence encodes CASSPQLWTGSSPLHF.

The chain employs TRBV5-1 and TRBJ2-3, with D perhaps matching TRBD1 (5 bases). The CDR3 totals 14 residues. The germline CDR1 and CDR2 sequences are SGHRS and YFSETQ. Trimming left V 1 base short and J 2 bases short, with 8 bases between. The CDR3 nucleotides are TGCGCCAGCAGCTTGAACGGACACACAGATACGCAGTATTTT. Protein: CASSLNGHTDTQYF. Complete variable domain (other parts from reference TRBV5-1 and TRBJ2-3): KAGVTQTPRYLIKTRGQQVTLSCSPISGHRSVSWYQQTPGQGLQFLFEYFSETQRNKGNFPGRFSGRQFSNSRSEMNVSTLELGDSALYLCASSLNGHTDTQYFGPGTRLTVL.

The V call is TRBV6-5, the J call TRBJ1-3, with D possibly matching TRBD1 (5 bases). Germline V gene sequence: CDR1 MNHEY, CDR2 SVGAGI. This CDR3 comprises 15 residues. The V end was cut by 6 bases, the J end by 4 bases, with 16 bases between. This CDR3 is CASRTQGLVGNTIYF. In DNA, the CDR3 is TGTGCCAGCAGAACCCAGGGACTCGTGGGAAACACCATATATTTT.

The sample holds one count of this clone. This chain connects TRBV6-5 to TRBJ1-1, with D perhaps matching TRBD1 (5 bases). CDR3 size: 14 residues. V shed 2 bases and J shed 8 bases, with 15 bases lying between them. Germline V CDR1 and CDR2: MNHEY, SVGAGI. The chain's CDR3 is CASSYEYSAGEAFF. In nucleotides, the CDR3 is TGTGCCAGCAGTTACGAATATTCCGCAGGGGAAGCTTTCTTT.

This clone was counted a few times. The chain combines TRBV11-1 with TRBJ1-2; D ambiguous. V was shortened by 3 bases and J by 1 base, with 12 bases between the two germline ends. The CDR3 consists of 15 residues. Germline-derived CDR1 and CDR2 are SGHAT and FQDESV (reference sequence). In DNA form, the CDR3 reads TGTGCCAGCAGCTTTGGTTTCTCGAGTAACTATGGCTACACCTTC. This translates into CASSFGFSSNYGYTF.

This clone was picked up a small number of times. The chain combines TRBV6-5 with TRBJ1-2; D is possibly TRBD1 (6 bases). V was clipped by 0 bases and J by 11 bases, with 10 bases between them. In germline, CDR1 is MNHEY, CDR2 SVGAGI. The CDR3 runs 12 residues. The CDR3 nucleotides read TGTGCCAGCAGTTACTCCGGGGGGCGTTACACCTTC. This gives the protein CASSYSGGRYTF.

J is TRBJ1-1 and V is TRBV21-1. TRBV21-1 is an annotated pseudogene. The CDR3 extends over 17 amino acids. CDR3 sequence reads: CASSKVRGRGFNTEAFF. Here the CDR3 DNA reads TGTGCCAGCAGCAAAGTTCGGGGTCGGGGGTTTAACACTGAAGCTTTCTTT.

The genes are TRBV11-2 and TRBJ2-3; D uncertain. The germline V gene encodes CDR1 SGHAT and CDR2 FQNNGV. Trimming took off 1 base at V and 4 bases at J, with 6 bases between the two ends. This CDR3 is 13 amino acids long. The CDR3 bases are TGTGCCAGCAGCTTAGGCAGCGCAGATACGCAGTATTTT. It codes for CASSLGSADTQYF.

V usage is TRBV19 and J usage is TRBJ1-2; D perhaps matches TRBD1 (5 bases). Germline values: CDR1 LNHDA, CDR2 SQIVND (reference sequence). This CDR3 spans 15 amino acids. Trimming shortened V by 1 base and J by 2 bases, and 11 bases separated the two germline ends. Written as DNA, the CDR3 is TGTGCCAGTAGTATAGGTCCGTGGGGCAACTATGGCTACACCTTC. This gives the protein CASSIGPWGNYGYTF.

In DNA, the CDR3 is TGCGCCAGCAGCCAAGTTATAGGGGTTAACTATGGCTACACCTTC. It translates to CASSQVIGVNYGYTF. V gene TRBV4-1 combines with J gene TRBJ1-2, with D possibly matching TRBD1 (5 bases). This CDR3 spans 15 amino acids. V was shortened by 1 base and J by 1 base, with 10 bases between the two germline ends. In germline, CDR1 is MGHRA, CDR2 YSYEKL.